The source of this T cell receptor beta chain is a study of T cell clonality in common variable immunodeficiency. The table came from immunoSEQ multiplex PCR; TCRdb's copy has only in-frame clones and leaves some out. The repertoire consists of more than 55,000 clones, none detected only once. Study-wide points: CVID subjects shared fewer TCRbeta clones than healthy controls did. The cause of increased CVID clonality remains unclear without subpopulation sequencing.

This clone was seen more than once but under ten times. What it binds is unknown. Blood samples were heparinized, about 4.5 to 8.5 ml per donor. The sequence derives from a person between 18 and 69 years old in good health. The sequenced sample was peripheral blood mononuclear cells.

The CDR3 DNA, read in part, is TGTGCCAGCAGCTTAGAAACAGGGTACAATGAG. It yields the protein CASSLETGYNE. The entire CDR3 protein is CASSLETGYNEQFF. V is TRBV11-1 and J is TRBJ2-1; weak D call: TRBD1 (6 bases). The read comes to an end 3 residues before the CDR3 does, leaving the germline J gene to fill in the end. Germline V CDR1 and CDR2: SGHAT, FQDESV (reference sequence). This CDR3 spans 14 amino acids. The V end lost 1 base, the J end lost 4 bases, and 8 bases lay between the germline ends.